The 30 T cell receptor beta chains below were found in one sample sequenced in a study of regulatory T cells in long-lasting Graves disease. The time point here: newly diagnosed GD, antithyroid drugs for less than 3 months. TCR sequences were obtained from RNA taken from PBMCs. The authors built TCR beta libraries using iRepertoire HTBI primers and Arm-PCR of CDR3 regions. TCRdb reanalysed the multiplex PCR reads using MiXCR and keeps one entry per CDR3 protein. The sample lists roughly 350,000 distinct CDR3 sequences; about 16% were seen once. The data were also submitted as part of a second study, on T cells in Graves' hyperthyroidism and ophthalmopathy.

This specimen was peripheral blood mononuclear cells (PBMCs), taken at new diagnosis, from a patient treated with antithyroid drugs. These receptors came from a young woman with Graves disease.

This clonotype came up a few times. The rearrangement joins TRBV3-1 to TRBJ1-6; D call uncertain. There are 15 residues in the CDR3. V was shortened by 6 bases and J by 6 bases, with 15 bases between the two germline ends. Germline CDR1 and CDR2: LGHDT and YNNKEL (reference sequence). DNA for the CDR3: TGTGCCAGCAGTCCCCGATGGAAGGGTAATTCACCCCTCCACTTT. It codes for CASSPRWKGNSPLHF.

J is TRBJ1-6 and V is TRBV12-3 or TRBV12-4; D is ambiguous. There are 14 residues in the CDR3. V shed 5 bases and J shed 8 bases, with 13 bases lying between them. The CDR3 reads CASSRSKPDSPLHF. The CDR3 region has the DNA TGTGCCAGCAGTCGATCAAAACCGGATTCACCCCTCCACTTT.

This clonotype was found many times. This chain uses TRBV30 with TRBJ1-1; possibly TRBD1 for D (5 bases). CDR1 is GTSNPN, CDR2 SVGIG, per germline (reference sequence). The CDR3 is 17 residues long. Trimming cost V 3 bases and J 0 bases, with 20 bases left between them. CDR3 sequence reads: CAWSAIGFSGVNTEAFF. CDR3 nucleotides: TGTGCCTGGAGCGCGATCGGGTTCTCGGGGGTGAACACTGAAGCTTTCTTT.

The rearrangement links TRBV11-1 to TRBJ1-1, with 11 bases aligning to TRBD1. There are 17 residues in the CDR3. V shed 0 bases and J 3 bases; nucleotides not matched to a gene: 6. The V gene's germline CDR1 is SGHAT and CDR2 FQDESV (reference sequence). This CDR3 reads CASSLANGQGAYTEAFF. The CDR3 DNA follows: TGTGCCAGCAGCTTAGCGAACGGACAGGGGGCTTACACTGAAGCTTTCTTT.

This clonotype was recorded a few times. The chain is built from TRBV15 and TRBJ1-1, with TRBD1 identical over 8 bases. The trim removed 2 bases at V and 3 bases at J, leaving 8 bases unmatched. The germline gives CDR1 LNHNV, CDR2 YYDKDF (reference sequence). The CDR3 is made up of 16 amino acids. The CDR3: CATSRSQGAGHTEAFF. The CDR3 DNA reads as TGTGCCACCAGCAGATCGCAGGGGGCAGGACACACTGAAGCTTTCTTT. The full variable domain, completed using reference TRBV15 and TRBJ1-1, is DAMVIQNPRYQVTQFGKPVTLSCSQTLNHNVMYWYQQKSSQAPKLLFHYYDKDFNNEADTPDNFQSRRPNTSFCFLDIRSPGLGDTAMYLCATSRSQGAGHTEAFFGQGTRLTVV.

The table lists this clonotype with many counts. J is TRBJ2-1 and V is TRBV12-3 or TRBV12-4; TRBD2 matches at 13 bases. There are 15 residues in the CDR3. V was clipped by 6 bases and J by 8 bases; unmatched bases: 7. CDR3 in amino acids: CASSLLAGGADEQFF. In DNA form, the CDR3 reads TGTGCCAGCAGCCTACTAGCGGGGGGGGCCGATGAGCAGTTCTTC.

The chain is built from TRBV19 and TRBJ2-2; D not certain. V was trimmed by 9 bases and J by 4 bases, leaving 15 bases between them. There are 14 residues in the CDR3. Germline CDR1 LNHDA, CDR2 SQIVND (reference sequence). Here the CDR3 DNA reads TGTGCCAGCAGCCCGGTGATAGGCACCGGGGAGCTGTTTTTT. Protein product: CASSPVIGTGELFF.

Many counts were recorded for this clonotype. The chain uses TRBV6-2 or TRBV6-3 and TRBJ2-1, with D maybe TRBD1 (6 bases). With 8 bases removed from V and 4 bases from J, the gap between germline ends came to 18 bases. Germline V gives CDR1 MNHEY, CDR2 SVGEGT. The CDR3 spans 15 residues. The CDR3 is CASSDRNYYYNEQFF. CDR3 nucleotides: TGTGCCAGCTCGGACAGAAACTATTATTACAATGAGCAGTTCTTC.

This clonotype was counted ten times or more. The chain employs TRBV3-1 and TRBJ2-1; no reliable D call. This CDR3 has 16 residues. Trimming took off 2 bases at V and 5 bases at J, with 16 bases between the two ends. Per the germline V gene, CDR1 is LGHDT and CDR2 is YNNKEL (reference sequence). The CDR3: CASSQSHNSGDNEQFF. The CDR3 DNA reads TGTGCCAGCAGCCAATCCCACAACTCAGGAGACAATGAGCAGTTCTTC.

This clonotype was seen at least ten times. The chain has TRBV28 and TRBJ1-1; the D is unclear. CDR1 and CDR2 from the germline V gene are MDHEN and SYDVKM. CDR3 size: 13 residues. Trimming took 5 bases from V and 3 from J, leaving 10 bases between them. CDR3 nucleotides: TGTGCCAGCAGTCTGACTCATTACACTGAAGCTTTCTTT. Protein product: CASSLTHYTEAFF.

This clonotype was detected a few times. The V gene is TRBV6-9, the J gene TRBJ1-6; D gene ambiguous. Germline values: CDR1 MNHGY, CDR2 SVAAGI. V lost 3 bases, J lost 9 bases, and 9 bases lay in between. The CDR3 covers 13 residues. The CDR3 reads CASSYSDGSPLHF. The CDR3 DNA reads TGTGCCAGCAGTTACTCCGACGGTTCACCCCTCCACTTT.

For this clonotype: Since no conserved phenylalanine or tryptophan closes the CDR3, a read error is the likely cause. This rearrangement joins TRBV11-2 to TRBJ1-1, with 7 nucleotides matching TRBD1. This CDR3 is built from 14 residues. The V gene end was trimmed by 5 bases and the J gene end by 3 bases; junction bases not matched to a gene: 6. CDR1 is SGHAT and CDR2 is FQNNGV in the germline V gene. The chain's CDR3 is CASSQARGDTEAFL. The CDR3 DNA follows: TGTGCCAGCAGCCAGGCCAGGGGGGACACTGAAGCTTTCTTG.

This clonotype was observed at least ten times. The chain combines TRBV29-1 with TRBJ2-7, with 8 bases matching TRBD2. CDR3 length: 10 residues. Germline CDR1 is SQVTM and CDR2 is ANQGSEA. The CDR3 DNA is TGCAGGCGGGGGGTCGTCAAGCAGTACTTC. It codes for CRRGVVKQYF.

This chain links TRBV5-4 with TRBJ1-1, with D maybe TRBD1 (5 bases). The ends were cut back, 1 base at V and 1 base at J, with 14 bases in the middle. The length of the CDR3 is 16 residues. Per the germline V gene, CDR1 is SGHNT and CDR2 is YYREEE (reference sequence). In DNA form, the CDR3 reads TGTGCCAGCAGCTTGTCTAGGTTGGGGGGGAACACTGAAGCTTTCTTT. Translating it yields CASSLSRLGGNTEAFF. The full variable domain, its missing parts supplied by reference TRBV5-4 and TRBJ1-1, is ETGVTQSPTHLIKTRGQQVTLRCSSQSGHNTVSWYQQALGQGPQFIFQYYREEENGRGNFPPRFSGLQFPNYSSELNVNALELDDSALYLCASSLSRLGGNTEAFFGQGTRLTVV.

Remarks on this clonotype: This sequence may be a read error, since a much larger clone differs from it by one base. The rearrangement uses TRBV20-1 and TRBJ2-1; D gene unclear. V gave up 6 bases and J gave up 9 bases, with 24 bases separating them. Germline V gives CDR1 DFQATT, CDR2 SNEGSKA (reference sequence). The CDR3 covers 15 residues. CDR3: CSASEQRRSYSEQFF. The CDR3 coding sequence is TGCAGTGCCTCCGAACAGCGCCGTAGTTACTCTGAGCAGTTCTTC.

This clonotype was seen many times. The rearrangement uses TRBV18 and TRBJ2-7; 9 positions match TRBD1. This CDR3 comprises 13 residues. Looked up from germline, CDR1 is KGHSH and CDR2 is LQKENI. V lost 2 bases and J lost 6; bases outside the gene matches: 2. The CDR3 here is CASSPDRGTEQYF. In DNA, the CDR3 is TGTGCCAGCTCACCAGACAGGGGGACCGAGCAGTACTTC.

The chain joins TRBV10-3 to TRBJ1-1; TRBD1 matches 7 bases. The germline CDR1 and CDR2 sequences are ENHRY and SYGVKD. The CDR3 spans 14 residues. Losses at the gene ends were 6 bases for V and 3 bases for J; bases not matched to a gene: 7. CDR3 sequence: CAIRLDRADTEAFF. In nucleotides, the CDR3 is TGTGCCATCAGGTTAGACAGGGCCGACACTGAAGCTTTCTTT.

This clonotype was seen repeatedly, ten times or more. V and J are TRBV20-1 and TRBJ1-5; 8 positions match TRBD1. The CDR3 is made up of 14 amino acids. CDR1 DFQATT and CDR2 SNEGSKA come from the germline V gene (reference sequence). In nucleotides, the CDR3 is TGCAGCGGGGGGCAGGGGGCATCTGGCCAGCCCCAGCATTTT. Its protein product is CSGGQGASGQPQHF.

About this clonotype itself: A far larger clone is off by one base, so a read error is likely. The CDR3 carries no conserved terminal phenylalanine or tryptophan, so it likely arises from a read error. The genes are TRBV2 and TRBJ2-7; D gene unclear. Germline lookup yields CDR1 SNHLY and CDR2 FYNNEI. This CDR3 region has 14 residues. This CDR3 reads CASSQDLGAYEQYL. The CDR3 nucleotides read TGCGCCAGCAGCCAAGATCTTGGGGCCTACGAGCAGTACCTC.

This clonotype was counted only a few times. The V gene is TRBV6-1, the J gene TRBJ1-1, with D perhaps matching TRBD1 (6 bases). The CDR3 covers 14 residues. CDR1 is MNHNS, CDR2 SASEGT, per germline. V shed 6 bases and J shed 0 bases, with 11 bases lying between them. The CDR3: CASRQGRLNTEAFF. CDR3 nucleotides: TGTGCCAGCAGACAGGGACGTTTGAACACTGAAGCTTTCTTT.

This clonotype is a singleton in its sample. This chain links TRBV2 with TRBJ2-1, with 7 bases that match TRBD2. Germline trimming cut 4 bases from V and 5 bases from J; bases unmatched to any gene: 11. The CDR3 has 16 residues. The V gene's germline CDR1 is SNHLY and CDR2 FYNNEI. This CDR3 is CASSVFWTRSDNEQFF. CDR3 coding DNA: TGTGCCAGCAGTGTGTTTTGGACTAGGAGTGACAATGAGCAGTTCTTC.

This clonotype was counted at least ten times. This chain joins TRBV5-5 and TRBJ2-1; D not certain. CDR1 SGHKS and CDR2 YYEKEE come from the germline V gene (reference sequence). Between the trimmed V and J ends, which lost 1 base and 4 bases, there was a span of 6 bases. The CDR3 is 13 residues long. CDR3 sequence reads: CASSLFGYNEQFF. CDR3 nucleotide sequence: TGTGCCAGCAGCTTGTTTGGGTACAATGAGCAGTTCTTC.

This clonotype was recorded many times. The V and J genes are TRBV11-1 and TRBJ1-1; 7 nucleotides match TRBD1. This CDR3 is built from 13 residues. Trimming took 5 bases from V and 9 from J; bases not matched to a gene: 9. Germline values: CDR1 SGHAT, CDR2 FQDESV (reference sequence). The CDR3 protein is CASSPDRARKAFF. CDR3 bases: TGTGCCAGCAGCCCCGACAGGGCGCGTAAAGCTTTCTTT.

This clonotype showed up just a few times. The chain recombines TRBV27 with TRBJ1-3; D is perhaps TRBD1 (5 bases). Germline values: CDR1 MNHEY, CDR2 SMNVEV (reference sequence). The CDR3 runs to 19 residues. The V and J ends lost 0 bases and 0 bases respectively, with 18 bases between them. This chain's CDR3 is CASSLSPTDLPPSGNTIYF. For the CDR3, the DNA is TGTGCCAGCAGTTTATCGCCGACAGACCTACCTCCCTCTGGAAACACCATATATTTT.

This clonotype was found once. Since a much larger clone is just one base distant, this may be a read error. The J gene is TRBJ2-1, the V gene TRBV12-3 or TRBV12-4; TRBD2 matches at 10 bases. The CDR3 has 14 amino acids. CDR3 loop: CAGSFPSGGDEQFF. The CDR3 DNA reads as TGTGCCGGCAGTTTTCCTAGCGGGGGAGATGAGCAGTTCTTC.

As for this clonotype: This could be a read error, since a much larger clone is one nucleotide away. This CDR3 is CASSQGAGEWPRHF. The CDR3, as DNA: TGCGCCAGCAGCCAAGGGGCAGGAGAATGGCCCCGGCATTTT. V and J are TRBV4-1 and TRBJ1-5; D unresolved. CDR1 is MGHRA and CDR2 is YSYEKL in the germline V gene. This CDR3 region has 14 residues.

This clonotype has a handful of counts. The chain uses TRBV5-6 and TRBJ1-1; D ambiguous. This CDR3 has 13 residues. V lost 5 bases to trimming and J lost 2 bases, with 10 bases between them. CDR1 SGHDT and CDR2 YYEEEE come from the germline V gene. CDR3 sequence reads: CASRFTANTEAFF. The CDR3 DNA follows: TGTGCCAGCAGATTTACCGCAAACACTGAAGCTTTCTTT.

This clonotype has at least ten counts. The chain is built from TRBV20-1 and TRBJ2-7; D might be TRBD2 (6 bases). The germline V gene has CDR1 DFQATT and CDR2 SNEGSKA (reference sequence). The ends were cut back, 1 base at V and 0 bases at J, with 10 bases in the middle. The CDR3 has 14 amino acids. The CDR3 reads CSARARGSSYEQYF. For the CDR3, the DNA is TGCAGTGCTAGAGCTCGGGGGAGCTCCTACGAGCAGTACTTC.

About this clonotype itself: A much larger clonotype is one base distant, so this may be a read error. This chain links TRBV12-3 or TRBV12-4 with TRBJ1-3, with D possibly matching TRBD1 (5 bases). V lost 3 bases and J lost 4, with 7 bases in between. CDR3 size: 13 residues. The CDR3 loop reads CASSFGTGNTIYF. The CDR3 nucleotides read TGTGCCAGCAGTTTTGGGACCGGAAACACCATATATTTT.

This sequence joins TRBV7-9 and TRBJ1-4; possibly TRBD1 for D (6 bases). Per germline, CDR1 SEHNR and CDR2 FQNEAQ (reference sequence). Between the trimmed V and J ends, which lost 4 bases and 7 bases, there was a span of 16 bases. The CDR3 extends over 15 amino acids. CDR3 residues: CASSWGAGPGEKLFF. DNA for the CDR3: TGTGCCAGCAGCTGGGGGGCAGGTCCGGGTGAAAAACTGTTTTTT. The complete variable domain, with remaining parts taken from reference TRBV7-9 and TRBJ1-4, reads DTGVSQNPRHKITKRGQNVTFRCDPISEHNRLYWYRQTLGQGPEFLTYFQNEAQLEKSRLLSDRFSAERPKGSFSTLEIQRTEQGDSAMYLCASSWGAGPGEKLFFGSGTQLSVL.